A single T cell receptor beta chain is shown here with its context. The antigen remains unidentified. The V and J ends lost 4 bases and 4 bases, in that order; junction bases with no gene match: 4. CDR1 SGHAT and CDR2 FQNNGV come from the germline V gene. The CDR3 consists of 14 residues. Clones were read by immunoSEQ multiplex PCR, and TCRdb kept only the in-frame ones, dropping some. The table records fewer than 60,000 clones, around 94% of them present only once. This specimen belongs to a study of T cells after posttransplantation cyclophosphamide. Points from the study as a whole: Skin or GI-infiltrating T cells shared few TRB sequences with blood.

The V gene is TRBV11-2, the J gene TRBJ2-3, with 8 bases matching TRBD1. The TCR was taken from a woman aged 25 to 39 in good health and a related stem cell transplant donor. The specimen sequenced was PBMCs. CDR3 sequence (DNA): TGTGCCAGCAGCTCTAGACAGGGGCCAGATACGCAGTATTTT. Translation gives CASSSRQGPDTQYF.